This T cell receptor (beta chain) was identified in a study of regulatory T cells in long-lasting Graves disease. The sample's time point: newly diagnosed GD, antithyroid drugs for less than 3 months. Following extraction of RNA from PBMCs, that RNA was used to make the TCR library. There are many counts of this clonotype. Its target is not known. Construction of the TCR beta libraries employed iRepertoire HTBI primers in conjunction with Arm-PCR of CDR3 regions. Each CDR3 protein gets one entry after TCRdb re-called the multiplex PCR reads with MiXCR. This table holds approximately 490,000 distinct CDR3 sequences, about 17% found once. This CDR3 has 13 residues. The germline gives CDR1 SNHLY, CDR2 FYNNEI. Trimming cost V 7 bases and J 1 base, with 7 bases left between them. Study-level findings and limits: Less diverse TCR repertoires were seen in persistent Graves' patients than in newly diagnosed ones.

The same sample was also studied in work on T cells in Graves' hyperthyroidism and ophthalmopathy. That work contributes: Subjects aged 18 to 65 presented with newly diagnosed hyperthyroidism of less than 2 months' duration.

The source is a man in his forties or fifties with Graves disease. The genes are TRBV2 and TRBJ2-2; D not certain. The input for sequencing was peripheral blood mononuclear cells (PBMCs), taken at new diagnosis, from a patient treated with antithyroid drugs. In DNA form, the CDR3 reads TGTGCCAGCACGGCCGTGAACACCGGGGAGCTGTTTTTT. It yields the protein CASTAVNTGELFF.